One sample yielded the 25 T cell receptor beta chains listed below, sequenced in a study of T-cell reconstitution after alpha-beta-depleted transplantation in children. Library preparation (for TCRbeta) was performed with unique molecular identifiers. TCRdb redid the calling of the PCR reads with MiXCR, one entry per CDR3 protein. The sample lists around 230,000 distinct CDR3 sequences, approximately 19% occurring once. The sequencing here drew on PBMCs, mostly from graft donor cells, taken 360 days after TCRalphabeta/CD19-depleted stem cell transplant. The receptors originated from a male patient aged 2-15 years who had a stem cell transplant for acute lymphoblastic leukemia, so the T cells may come from the graft donor.

In its sample, this clonotype was seen a few times. V gene TRBV5-6 combines with J gene TRBJ2-3; the D is unclear. Germline V lookup: CDR1 SGHDT, CDR2 YYEEEE. The CDR3 is 14 residues long. V was shortened by 7 bases and J by 0 bases, with 12 bases between the two germline ends. The CDR3 sequence: CASGMPPSTDTQYF. CDR3 nucleotides: TGTGCCAGCGGCATGCCACCTAGCACAGATACGCAGTATTTT.

The genes are TRBV11-2 and TRBJ2-7; TRBD2 matches at 9 bases. The junction had 12 bases not matched to a gene; V was cut back by 1 base and J by 2 bases. Germline V gene data show CDR1 as SGHAT and CDR2 as FQNNGV. This CDR3 spans 18 amino acids. For the CDR3, the DNA is TGTGCCAGCAGCTTAGTTTTTTTAGCGGGAGCCCCGCCCTACGAGCAGTACTTC. Its protein is CASSLVFLAGAPPYEQYF.

This clonotype was seen a handful of times. V and J are TRBV27 and TRBJ1-1; TRBD1 matches at 7 bases. The junction had 14 bases not matched to a gene; V was cut back by 8 bases and J by 8 bases. The CDR3 has 14 residues. Germline V gene lookup returns CDR1 MNHEY and CDR2 SMNVEV (reference sequence). CDR3 amino acids: CASGQTGTPLEAFF. CDR3 bases: TGTGCCAGCGGTCAGACAGGGACCCCTTTGGAAGCTTTCTTT.

This clonotype was observed a handful of times. This rearrangement joins TRBV28 to TRBJ1-1; 9 bases map to TRBD1. This CDR3 comprises 15 residues. The germline gives CDR1 MDHEN, CDR2 SYDVKM. V gave up 7 bases and J gave up 4 bases; unmatched junction bases: 10. CDR3 in amino acids: CASTISPGQGTEAFF. Written as DNA, the CDR3 is TGTGCCAGCACCATATCCCCGGGACAGGGCACTGAAGCTTTCTTT.

The chain employs TRBV4-2 and TRBJ2-1, with 11 bases identical to TRBD2. Germline assignment: CDR1 LGHNA and CDR2 YNFKEQ. Trimming at V came to 2 bases and at J to 10 bases, leaving 7 bases not matched to a gene. The CDR3 contains 15 residues. The CDR3 reads CASSQRPGLAEEQFF. CDR3 nucleotide sequence: TGTGCCAGCAGCCAAAGGCCGGGACTAGCGGAAGAGCAGTTCTTC.

This clonotype was observed a few times. The J gene is TRBJ2-7, the V gene TRBV18; D might be TRBD1 or TRBD2, each matching 5 bases. Germline assignment: CDR1 KGHSH and CDR2 LQKENI. This CDR3 is built from 15 residues. Deletions cut 1 base from V and 2 bases from J, with 12 bases between. In DNA form, the CDR3 reads TGTGCCAGCTCACCACAAGGGACCCCAACCTACGAGCAGTACTTC. It translates to CASSPQGTPTYEQYF.

This clonotype was counted a few times. V is TRBV12-3 or TRBV12-4 and J is TRBJ1-4; possible D gene TRBD1, 6 bases. Trimming took 5 bases from V and 1 from J, leaving 11 bases between them. The CDR3 totals 15 residues. For the CDR3, the DNA is TGTGCCAGCAGTCCAGGGGAAGTAACTAATGAAAAACTGTTTTTT. Its protein product is CASSPGEVTNEKLFF.

This clonotype was seen a handful of times. The V and J genes are TRBV5-8 and TRBJ2-5; D perhaps matches TRBD2 (6 bases). Trimming shortened V by 4 bases and J by 4 bases, and 17 bases separated the two germline ends. The CDR3 has 15 amino acids. The germline CDR1 and CDR2 sequences are SGHTS and YDEGEE. CDR3 bases: TGTGCCAGCAGCCGCCGGGAGTCTTGGGTAGAGACCCAGTACTTC. It is translated as CASSRRESWVETQYF.

The V and J genes are TRBV7-2 and TRBJ2-3; 7 positions match TRBD2. In germline, CDR1 is SGHTA, CDR2 FQGNSA. The CDR3 spans 16 residues. J lost 2 bases, V lost 5 bases, and 10 bases had no gene match. The CDR3 loop reads CASSPGLDSFTDTQYF. For the CDR3, the DNA is TGTGCCAGCAGCCCCGGACTAGATAGTTTCACAGATACGCAGTATTTT.

This clonotype was counted once. Because it lacks the conserved phenylalanine or tryptophan at the end, this CDR3 is likely a read error. The genes are TRBV12-3 or TRBV12-4 and TRBJ1-5; possibly TRBD1 for D (5 bases). The V end lost 1 base, the J end lost 7 bases, and 8 bases lay between the germline ends. The CDR3 contains 13 residues. CDR3 sequence: CASSLGDAQPQHL. DNA of the CDR3: TGTGCCAGCAGTTTAGGGGACGCGCAGCCCCAGCATTTA.

The chain recombines TRBV6-6 with TRBJ1-2; D may be TRBD1 (5 bases). CDR3 length: 12 amino acids. V was pared by 5 bases and J by 4 bases, with 8 bases between. Germline assignment: CDR1 MNHNY and CDR2 SVGAGI (reference sequence). The CDR3 DNA reads as TGTGCCAGCAGTGCTGACAGCTATGGCTACACCTTC. Its translation: CASSADSYGYTF.

Many counts were recorded for this clonotype. The chain carries TRBV5-6 and TRBJ1-4; TRBD1 might be the D (6 bases). Trimming pared 0 bases from V and 8 bases from J, leaving 14 bases between. CDR3 length equals 15 residues. Germline CDR1 reads SGHDT; CDR2 reads YYEEEE. The CDR3 spells CASSLAGRGWEKLFF. In nucleotides, the CDR3 is TGTGCCAGCAGCTTGGCTGGCAGGGGTTGGGAAAAACTGTTTTTT.

The chain employs TRBV5-1 and TRBJ1-2, with a weak D call TRBD1 (6 bases). Trimming cost V 0 bases and J 2 bases, with 11 bases left between them. Germline values: CDR1 SGHRS, CDR2 YFSETQ. This CDR3 has 15 amino acids. The CDR3 loop reads CASSLEPGENYGYTF. As DNA, the CDR3 is TGCGCCAGCAGCTTGGAGCCAGGGGAGAACTATGGCTACACCTTC.

The J gene is TRBJ2-5, the V gene TRBV7-9, with TRBD2 matching over 8 bases. Germline CDR1 and CDR2: SEHNR and FQNEAQ (reference sequence). The CDR3 runs 15 residues. Unmatched junction bases numbered 8, after V lost 5 bases and J lost 3 bases. The CDR3 DNA reads TGTGCCAGCAGCGAAGCTGGACTAGCCGAAGAGACCCAGTACTTC. Amino acid sequence: CASSEAGLAEETQYF.

This clonotype appeared many times. This chain connects TRBV12-3 or TRBV12-4 to TRBJ2-5; D is unresolved. This CDR3 contains 15 residues. The ends were cut back, 0 bases at V and 2 bases at J, with 10 bases in the middle. CDR3 sequence: CASSLARSRQETQYF. CDR3 DNA sequence: TGTGCCAGCAGTTTAGCCCGGAGTAGGCAAGAGACCCAGTACTTC.

This clonotype was detected a few times. The V gene is TRBV28, the J gene TRBJ2-1; 8 bases fit TRBD1. CDR1 is MDHEN and CDR2 is SYDVKM in the germline V gene. V lost 5 bases and J lost 4; bases outside the gene matches: 10. The CDR3 runs 16 residues. CDR3 in amino acids: CASSPFPGQGYNEQFF. CDR3 DNA sequence: TGTGCCAGCAGTCCCTTCCCCGGACAGGGTTACAATGAGCAGTTCTTC.

This clonotype was counted a few times. The V gene is TRBV28, the J gene TRBJ1-2; D is unclear. The V gene lost 5 bases and the J gene lost 5 bases, with 18 bases spanning the gap. Germline V lookup: CDR1 MDHEN, CDR2 SYDVKM. This CDR3 spans 15 amino acids. CDR3 coding DNA: TGTGCCAGCAGTCTTGGACGGTCGGGTCTTTATGGCTACACCTTC. It encodes CASSLGRSGLYGYTF.

CDR3 DNA sequence: TGTGCCAGCAGTTCCGGGACAGGTGCCTTAGCCAAAAACATTCAGTACTTC. Protein product: CASSSGTGALAKNIQYF. V usage is TRBV28 and J usage is TRBJ2-4, with 8 bases aligning to TRBD1. Germline CDR1 reads MDHEN; CDR2 reads SYDVKM. V lost 4 bases, J lost 0 bases, and 8 bases stayed unmatched. The CDR3 extends over 17 amino acids.

This clonotype is a singleton in its sample. The CDR3 spells CASAAGQAYEQYF. CDR3 DNA sequence: TGTGCCAGCGCAGCGGGACAGGCCTACGAGCAGTACTTC. The chain combines TRBV6-6 with TRBJ2-7, with D possibly matching TRBD1 (8 bases). CDR1 MNHNY and CDR2 SVGAGI come from the germline V gene (reference sequence). V was cut by 8 bases and J by 2 bases, with 13 bases left in between. The CDR3 is 13 residues long.

The chain combines TRBV6-5 with TRBJ2-2, with D unresolved. The V end was cut by 3 bases, the J end by 6 bases, with 8 bases between. The CDR3 runs to 13 residues. Germline loops: CDR1 MNHEY, CDR2 SVGAGI. CDR3 sequence (DNA): TGTGCCAGCAGTTATGGGAAGGCCGGGGAGCTGTTTTTT. This codes for CASSYGKAGELFF.

The sample holds many counts of this clonotype. V gene TRBV6-5 combines with J gene TRBJ2-7, with TRBD1 matching over 10 bases. The junction had 8 bases not matched to a gene; V was cut back by 7 bases and J by 5 bases. CDR3 length equals 14 residues. Germline V gene data show CDR1 as MNHEY and CDR2 as SVGAGI. CDR3 DNA sequence: TGTGCCAGCACAGAGAGACAGGGGGCCCACGAGCAGTACTTC. Protein sequence: CASTERQGAHEQYF.

This clonotype was seen repeatedly, ten times or more. This chain uses TRBV2 with TRBJ2-7; weak D call: TRBD2 (5 bases). Germline V gene data show CDR1 as SNHLY and CDR2 as FYNNEI. The CDR3 has 12 residues. Trimming left V 3 bases short and J 8 bases short, with 11 bases between. The CDR3 bases are TGTGCCAGCAGTGAGAGAGGGTTCAAGCAGTACTTC. Its translation is CASSERGFKQYF.

V gene TRBV5-1 combines with J gene TRBJ2-1, with D tentatively TRBD1 (6 bases). Germline V gene lookup returns CDR1 SGHRS and CDR2 YFSETQ. Trimming took 4 bases from V and 5 from J, leaving 16 bases between them. The CDR3 is 15 amino acids. This chain's CDR3 is CASSLVGAGNNEQFF. The CDR3 DNA reads as TGCGCCAGCAGCCTGGTGGGGGCAGGAAACAATGAGCAGTTCTTC.

The genes are TRBV29-1 and TRBJ2-1, with 7 nucleotides matching TRBD2. The germline CDR1 and CDR2 sequences are SQVTM and ANQGSEA. This CDR3 is built from 16 residues. V trimming: 4 bases; J trimming: 3 bases; junction bases outside the gene matches: 12. The CDR3: CSVGGGDYGGYNEQFF. The CDR3 coding sequence is TGCAGCGTTGGGGGGGGGGACTACGGGGGCTACAATGAGCAGTTCTTC.

This clonotype has a count of ten or more. The chain is built from TRBV6-4 and TRBJ2-1, with D uncertain. There are 19 residues in the CDR3. Trimming stripped 6 bases from V and 0 bases from J, with 24 bases between. Germline-derived CDR1 and CDR2 are MRHNA and SNTAGT. The CDR3 DNA is TGTGCCAGCAGCCTGGTAATATTATGGGGTACAAGCTCCTACAATGAGCAGTTCTTC. Amino acids: CASSLVILWGTSSYNEQFF.